This TCR beta chain was retrieved from a study of blood T cells in healthy people across ages (dated by TCRdb to the mid-2010s). Broadly, across the study: Template switching captured roughly one uniquely barcoded TCR beta cDNA molecule per two T cells in model experiments. The study analyzed two additional independent replicas of 1 million unique cDNA reads from the same blood draw for two donors, one aged 18 to 29 and one aged 80 or older. To track age-related changes in TCR beta repertoire diversity, the study relied on deep sequencing normalized with unique cDNA molecular identifiers. The donors were split into four age groups: young (average 16 years), middle-aged (around 37), aged (roughly 60) and long-lived (approximately 80). What the authors observed across the whole study: Because donor CMV infection status was unknown, age-related changes in expanded clonotypes were potentially confounded. Since profiling was done on bulk unsorted PBMCs, naive and antigen-experienced compartments could not be conclusively compared. Estimates of total diversity from one million sequenced T cells were regarded as lower bounds and underestimates. Compared with the aged group, the long-lived group had more naive CD4+ T cells, fewer expanded clones and increased TCR diversity, suggesting age selection. The percentage of naive T cells measured by flow cytometry correlated strongly with observed TCR beta diversity. As age increased, observed TCR beta diversity per million T cells dropped in a roughly linear way, and a significant reduction was already evident by age about 40.

Libraries came from 5' RACE. Sequencing instrument: Illumina HiSeq 2500. A second PCR of about 7 to 12 cycles was run with a J-beta primer mix and a sample-barcoded 5' primer. Each TCR beta cDNA molecule received a unique molecular identifier from a template-switch 5' adaptor carrying 12 random nucleotides. Each sample yielded at least 3 million CDR3-containing paired-end reads. First-strand cDNA was synthesized from all RNA with the Mint cDNA synthesis kit, primed by a TRBC-specific oligonucleotide. After uracil-DNA glycosylase treatment, a first 18-cycle PCR used universal primers M1SS and BC2_uni_R on all cDNA. The authors' pipeline ran thus. Normalization of each sample was performed by random selection of 1 million high-quality reads, each carrying a distinct molecular identifier. Reads sharing molecular identifiers were discarded rather than binned into consensus sequences. MiTCR, with a Q25 quality threshold and the strictest error-elimination algorithm, was used for CDR3 identification, clonotype clustering and error correction. A nonparametric unseen species model with Euler transformation was used to estimate a lower bound on total TCR beta diversity. The public reads were reanalyzed by TCRdb: fastp trimming at Q25, MiXCR alignment, in-frame beta chains only. Rows are combined by CDR3 protein, so each entry shows the most common genes and DNA. The V and J calls come from TCRdb's annotation, not from the publication. Recorded for this sample are over 750,000 distinct CDR3 sequences; 20% to 30% of them occurred a single time. The ten largest clones add up to more than 8% of the sample.

Counted from cysteine to phenylalanine, this CDR3 has 15 amino acids. CDR3 DNA only is kept here, 45 bases in frame from base 1. This clonotype was detected only a few times. No antigen is known for it. The sample holds no much larger clone one base away, and base qualities are not on file. Systemically healthy Caucasian individuals from Russia, 39 in total and aged roughly 6 to 90 years, were included as donors. Each donor gave approximately 10 milliliters of peripheral blood, collected into EDTA-treated Vacutainer tubes. PBMCs were isolated by Ficoll-Paque density-gradient centrifugation, with at least 7 million obtained per sample. Trizol reagent was used to extract total RNA from the PBMCs, yielding at least 5 micrograms per sample. For every donor, an aliquot of PBMCs went through flow cytometry to measure the percentages of naive CD45RAhigh/CD27high T cells. This sample was also put to use in a study of T cells of mothers and their children. The second source states: Nine systemically healthy Caucasian individuals, comprising three mothers and their six children, were included as donors. cDNA synthesis used all of the extracted RNA, with roughly 1.5 ug of RNA in each 15 ul reaction. In the second PCR, the M1S primer added sample barcodes and 2-4 random nucleotides. Each mother yielded over 9.5 million TCR beta CDR3 reads and each child roughly 2.9 million reads. In both related and unrelated pairs, thymic selection shapes the output of TCR recombination in a similar way, with inherited differences having only a minor effect. Normalized repertoire overlap in related mother-child pairs was always slightly higher than in unrelated mother-child pairs, but the difference was never significant. Persistent microchimeric T cell clones were not detected, at a sensitivity of 85 to 100 clones per million clonotypes. To look for features that set related mother-child pairs apart from unrelated individuals, the researchers ran deep NGS to compare the TCR beta repertoires of mothers and children. The mean age was roughly 36 +/- 4 years for the mothers and about 12 +/- 4 years for the children. After adapters were ligated using NEBNext reagents, the libraries underwent 100+100 nt paired-end sequencing on an Illumina HiSeq 2000. To avoid cross-contamination, the mother libraries and the child libraries were prepared a month apart and sequenced in separate runs. For each donor, somewhere between roughly 450,000 and 2,100,000 distinct TCR beta clonotypes were identified. Naive TCR beta clonotypes were estimated from low-frequency clonotypes matched to each donor's FACS-determined naive share, without sorting.

The chain is encoded by TRBV12-3 or TRBV12-4 joined to TRBJ2-5, and 9 junction bases match TRBD2. With the DNA end fitting TRBJ2-1 better, the J assignment may be wrong. This clonotype originated in a boy between 10 and 17 years old in good health. The sample was blood. The sequenced DNA is TGTGCCAGCGCCCACGCCCAGCGGGGGGTCAATGAGCAGTTCTTC. It specifies CASAHAQRGVNEQFF.